This T cell receptor (beta chain) comes out of a study of blood T cells in healthy people across ages. The V end lost 0 bases, the J end lost 7 bases, and 7 bases lay between the germline ends. This CDR3 is built from 12 residues. Per the germline V gene, CDR1 is SQVTM and CDR2 is ANQGSEA. With respect to this clonotype: The antigen remains undetermined.

Study findings and constraints: Donor CMV infection status was unknown, possibly confounding age-related changes in expanded clonotypes.

Then a second PCR, running roughly 6 to 11 cycles, was carried out with a sample-barcoded 5' primer and a J-beta primer mix. A single record per CDR3 protein comes from TCRdb applying MiXCR to the 5' RACE reads. The repertoire holds a few hundred thousand distinct CDR3 sequences, about 29% seen once, with 3% to 4% in the top ten. These data were also reused for a study on T cells of mothers and their children. That work adds: All extracted RNA went into cDNA synthesis, approximately 1.4 ug per 15 ul. Slightly higher, non-significant overlap characterized related mother-child pairs relative to unrelated pairs. Not a single persistent microchimeric T cell clone was detected.

This sequence joins TRBV29-1 and TRBJ2-4, with D possibly matching TRBD2 (5 bases). The specimen was blood. This TCR was sampled from a boy younger than 10 in good health. In DNA, the CDR3 is TGCAGCGTTGAAGAAGGCGGGAACATTCAGTACTTC. Translating it yields CSVEEGGNIQYF.